This section outlines one T cell receptor (beta chain) sequence together with its context. Many counts were recorded for this clonotype. This receptor's antigen is unknown. Per-base quality was not reported, and no clone a single base away is much larger than it. Library preparation employed PCR. The instrument was an Illumina HiSeq 2500. TCR library preparation used molecular barcoding, with unique molecular identifiers applied to normalize quantification of the TCRbeta repertoire. TCRdb cleaned the public reads at Q25 with fastp, built clones with MiXCR and kept in-frame beta chains. Every entry covers one CDR3 protein and lists the most common genes and DNA from its rows. In this sample the table shows over 100,000 distinct CDR3 sequences, less than 6% of which occur a single time. The top ten clonotypes cover about 6% of the sample. In light of the paper, this sample's time point label describes: day 60 (about 2 months) after transplantation. Taken with the paper, the label for treatment or condition translates to: allogeneic hematopoietic cell transplantation with graft depleted of TCRalphabeta T cells and CD19 B cells. The transplant recipients were children given TCRalphabeta/CD19-depleted allogeneic hematopoietic cell grafts.

V and J lose 5 bases and 6 bases, and a span of 13 bases separates them. The germline V gene supplies CDR1 SGHAT and CDR2 FQNNGV. The CDR3 has 14 amino acids, counting the end cysteine and phenylalanine. Only the CDR3 DNA is retained, 42 bases long and in frame from the first base. The data stem from a study of T-cell reconstitution after alpha-beta-depleted transplantation in children (dated by TCRdb to 2015 to 2016). Regarding the complete study: Using TCR repertoire profiling, the study quantitatively followed how T-cell immune reconstitution unfolded in children after TCRalphabeta/CD19-depleted allogeneic hematopoietic cell transplantation.

Study-wide conclusions, independent of this receptor: The apparently early recovery of alphabetaT-cell counts about two months after transplant reportedly depended on only several hundred rapidly expanded clones that came from non-depleted graft cells. In some patients, the high TCRbeta diversity seen at day 60 was put down to recipient T cells and intrathymic progenitors that had survived conditioning. Over the following months the frequencies of hyperexpanded clones went down, and after one year T-cell counts and TCRbeta diversity were mostly credited to newly produced T cells.

This sample comprised PBMCs, mostly from graft donor cells, obtained 60 days after TCRalphabeta/CD19-depleted stem cell transplant. This clonotype was sampled from a female patient aged 2 to 10 who had a stem cell transplant for Fanconi anemia, so the T cells may come from the graft donor. The sequence links TRBV11-2 to TRBJ2-2; the D gene assignment is ambiguous. The CDR3 sequence is CASSNRLGSGELFF. Read as DNA, the sequence is TGTGCCAGCAGCAATAGGCTAGGGTCCGGGGAGCTGTTTTTT.